This is a list of T cell receptor beta chains from one sample in a study of blood T cell repertoires in COVID-19. Measured with immunoSEQ multiplex PCR; TCRdb has only the in-frame clones, and not every one. The table shows about 170,000 clones, with around 72% occurring only once. Sequencing used peripheral blood. These receptors all stem from a woman of 80 years or more with acute or convalescent COVID-19. Each CDR3 is given with its conserved first and last residue. D genes are given only for firm matches. Size is stated for part of the rows, as once, few or many counts, or as a class when the clone is expanded.

D gene	V gene	J gene	clone size	CDR3 protein	CDR3 DNA
-	TRBV2	TRBJ2-3	-	CASSVQQNTQYF	TGTGCCAGCAGTGTGCAACAAAATACGCAGTATTTT
TRBD1	TRBV28	TRBJ1-5	-	CASARDSIYSNQPQHF	TGTGCCAGCGCCCGGGACAGCATTTATAGCAATCAGCCCCAGCATTTT
TRBD1	TRBV6-2/TRBV6-3	TRBJ2-2	-	CASSYTGQPHTGELFF	TGTGCCAGCAGTTACACGGGACAGCCTCACACCGGGGAGCTGTTTTTT
TRBD2	TRBV11-2	TRBJ2-5	-	CASSSGGIQETQYF	TGTGCCAGCAGCTCGGGGGGGATTCAAGAGACCCAGTACTTC
-	TRBV5-1	TRBJ2-4	-	CASSLGEYKNIQYF	TGCGCCAGCAGCTTGGGGGAGTACAAAAACATTCAGTACTTC
-	TRBV5-8	TRBJ2-4	-	CASSVAGTKNIQYF	TGTGCCAGCAGCGTGGCAGGGACCAAAAACATTCAGTACTTC
TRBD1	TRBV6-5	TRBJ1-6	-	CASSTLPGGNSPLHF	TGTGCCAGCAGTACTCTCCCAGGGGGAAATTCACCCCTCCACTTT
-	TRBV27	TRBJ2-1	-	CASSFSPKLVAEQFF	TGTGCCAGCAGTTTTTCGCCCAAACTAGTAGCGGAGCAGTTCTTC
TRBD1	TRBV6-1	TRBJ1-1	few	CASSEAIWTGGEAFF	TGTGCCAGCAGTGAAGCGATCTGGACAGGTGGAGAAGCTTTCTTT
TRBD1	TRBV19	TRBJ2-7	-	CASSVPGTDTYEQYF	TGTGCCAGTAGTGTTCCAGGGACAGATACCTACGAGCAGTACTTC
-	TRBV18	TRBJ1-5	once	CASSPQPGESNQPQHF	TGTGCCAGCTCACCACAACCAGGGGAGAGCAATCAGCCCCAGCATTTT
TRBD1	TRBV15	TRBJ2-3	-	CATSMDRSTDTQYF	TGTGCCACCAGCATGGACAGGAGCACAGATACGCAGTATTTT
TRBD1	TRBV28	TRBJ2-7	-	CASGDSQGQGSYF	TGTGCCAGCGGGGACTCGCAGGGACAGGGTTCGTACTTC
-	TRBV27	TRBJ2-3	-	CASSLDSYSTDTQYF	TGTGCCAGCAGCCTGGACTCCTATAGCACAGATACGCAGTATTTT
-	TRBV6-1	TRBJ1-4	-	CASSESREDLWYEKLFF	TGTGCCAGCAGTGAGAGCCGGGAAGATTTATGGTATGAAAAACTGTTTTTT
TRBD2	TRBV18	TRBJ2-7	-	CASSPWSSGDEQYF	TGTGCCAGCTCACCCTGGTCTAGCGGAGACGAGCAGTACTTC
-	TRBV5-1	TRBJ2-7	-	CASSLVGPYEQYF	TGCGCCAGCAGCTTGGTTGGGCCCTACGAGCAGTACTTC
-	TRBV9	TRBJ2-3	-	CASSARGTFTDTQYF	TGTGCCAGCAGCGCCCGGGGGACCTTCACAGATACGCAGTATTTT
TRBD2	TRBV2	TRBJ2-1	-	CASSERGRSYNEQFF	TGTGCCAGCAGTGAGCGCGGGAGGTCCTACAATGAGCAGTTCTTC
TRBD2	TRBV24-1	TRBJ2-5	-	CATSDRQSGETRYF	TGTGCCACCAGTGATCGACAGAGCGGGGAGACCCGGTACTTC
-	TRBV12-3/TRBV12-4	TRBJ2-2	-	CASSSRGPGELFF	TGTGCCAGCAGCTCGCGGGGGCCCGGGGAGCTGTTTTTT
-	TRBV29-1	TRBJ2-1	-	CSTASLFGQQFF	TGCAGCACCGCCTCCCTCTTCGGTCAGCAGTTCTTC
-	TRBV11-2	TRBJ1-3	-	CASSLGGAVSGNTIYF	TGTGCCAGCAGCTTAGGAGGAGCGGTCTCTGGAAACACCATATATTTT
TRBD2	TRBV28	TRBJ2-7	-	CASSQLPPGGSHEQYF	TGTGCCAGCAGTCAATTACCCCCGGGGGGTTCCCACGAGCAGTACTTC
TRBD1	TRBV9	TRBJ1-3	-	CASSAKTGVSGNTIYF	TGTGCCAGCAGCGCGAAGACAGGGGTCTCTGGAAACACCATATATTTT
-	TRBV5-4	TRBJ1-1	-	CASSRDKTNTEAFF	TGTGCCAGCAGCCGCGACAAGACGAACACTGAAGCTTTCTTT
TRBD2	TRBV19	TRBJ2-1	-	CATHLAGGRVYEQFF	TGTGCCACCCACCTAGCGGGAGGGAGGGTTTATGAGCAGTTCTTC
-	TRBV28	TRBJ1-1	few	CASSLGGSGGVSTEAFF	TGTGCCAGCAGTTTAGGAGGGTCGGGGGGCGTATCGACTGAAGCTTTCTTT
TRBD2	TRBV4-1	TRBJ2-1	-	CASSQEPVVAGGVNEQFF	TGCGCCAGCAGCCAAGAGCCTGTGGTAGCGGGAGGTGTCAATGAGCAGTTCTTC
-	TRBV27	TRBJ2-6	-	CASKRSGANVLTF	TGTGCCAGCAAGCGCTCTGGGGCCAACGTCCTGACTTTC
-	TRBV3-1/TRBV3-2	TRBJ1-6	-	CASSPRWGQGGSPLHF	TGTGCCAGCAGTCCAAGGTGGGGGCAGGGTGGTTCACCCCTCCACTTT
TRBD1	TRBV5-5	TRBJ1-4	-	CASSFQGDNEKLFF	TGTGCCAGCAGCTTCCAGGGGGATAATGAAAAACTGTTTTTT
-	TRBV7-2	TRBJ2-1	many	CASSLTAEPHNEQFF	TGTGCCAGCAGCCTAACGGCGGAGCCACACAATGAGCAGTTCTTC
-	TRBV11-3	TRBJ2-7	-	CASSLSPHGEQYF	TGTGCCAGCAGCCTATCCCCCCACGGGGAGCAGTACTTC
TRBD1	TRBV27	TRBJ2-3	-	CASSAFYRGQGSGTDTQYF	TGTGCCAGCAGTGCCTTCTACAGGGGACAGGGGTCGGGCACAGATACGCAGTATTTT
TRBD1	TRBV6-5	TRBJ1-2	-	CASSDGQVDDGYTF	TGTGCCAGCAGCGACGGACAGGTGGATGATGGCTACACCTTC
TRBD1	TRBV5-1	TRBJ2-7	-	CASSWDSYEQYF	TGCGCCAGCAGCTGGGACAGCTACGAGCAGTACTTC
-	TRBV6-6	TRBJ1-4	-	CASSDSSSANEKLFF	TGTGCCAGCAGTGACTCCTCATCCGCGAATGAAAAACTGTTTTTT
TRBD2	TRBV5-1	TRBJ2-1	few	CASSSTSGSGNEQFF	TGCGCCAGCAGCAGCACTAGCGGGAGTGGCAATGAGCAGTTCTTC
TRBD2	TRBV19	TRBJ2-7	-	CASSIYPPSELAGLTYEQYF	TGTGCCAGTAGTATCTACCCCCCAAGCGAGCTAGCGGGACTAACCTACGAGCAGTACTTC
-	TRBV3-1/TRBV3-2	TRBJ1-2	-	CASSQESRQNYGYTF	TGTGCCAGCAGCCAAGAGTCTAGGCAGAACTATGGCTACACCTTC
-	TRBV3-1/TRBV3-2	TRBJ1-2	once	CASSQDGGAYGYTF	TGTGCCAGCAGCCAAGATGGGGGGGCGTATGGCTACACCTTC
-	TRBV7-9	TRBJ2-2	-	CASSLSPGPGAGELFF	TGTGCCAGCAGCCTCTCACCGGGACCGGGGGCCGGGGAGCTGTTTTTT